Each of the 25 T cell receptor beta chains below was sequenced from the same sample in a study of cytomegalovirus exposure and HLA in healthy donors. Vbeta (60) and Jbeta (13) primers were used in the PCR. Produced via immunoSEQ multiplex PCR; TCRdb's table is partial and in-frame only. Its table records roughly 51,000 clones. Specimen: PBMCs. Receptors originate from a male donor in good health and CMV-seropositive.

The chain uses TRBV27 and TRBJ1-1; possibly TRBD1 for D (6 bases). V lost 0 bases to trimming and J lost 2 bases, with 10 bases between them. The germline gives CDR1 MNHEY, CDR2 SMNVEV (reference sequence). The CDR3 consists of 15 residues. For the CDR3, the DNA is TGTGCCAGCAGTTTATCGGCAGGGGTAAACACTGAAGCTTTCTTT. This gives the protein CASSLSAGVNTEAFF.

Points on this clone: A read error may account for a junction end that differs from germline. Other nucleotide sequences in the sample specify the same CDR3. This sequence joins TRBV5-1 and TRBJ1-1; 10 bases agree with TRBD1. Germline CDR1 SGHRS, CDR2 YFSETQ. The CDR3 contains 13 residues. In nucleotides, the CDR3 is TGCGCCAGCGGGACAGGGGTCAACACTGAGGCTTTCTTT. Residues: CASGTGVNTEAFF.

The chain combines TRBV29-1 with TRBJ2-7; 13 positions agree with TRBD2. This CDR3 spans 16 amino acids. J was trimmed by 5 bases and V by 7 bases; bases with no gene match: 14. Germline CDR1 reads SQVTM; CDR2 reads ANQGSEA. The CDR3 sequence is CSAPGLAGARDNEQYF. DNA for the CDR3: TGCAGCGCCCCAGGACTAGCGGGGGCAAGGGACAACGAGCAGTACTTC.

The J gene is TRBJ1-5, the V gene TRBV19, with a possible D match to TRBD1 (6 bases). Germline-derived CDR1 and CDR2 are LNHDA and SQIVND (reference sequence). This CDR3 has 12 amino acids. The V and J ends lost 8 bases and 10 bases respectively, with 15 bases between them. The chain's CDR3 is CASSVRGSPQHF. The CDR3 bases are TGTGCCAGTTCTGTCAGGGGTAGTCCCCAGCATTTT.

V is TRBV18 and J is TRBJ1-5; D is uncertain. The CDR3 covers 13 residues. From germline, CDR1 is KGHSH and CDR2 LQKENI. Trimming removed 3 bases at V and 4 bases at J, with 7 bases between. Here the CDR3 DNA reads TGTGCCAGCTCACCCGGCGGGAATCAGCCCCAGCATTTT. The encoded protein is CASSPGGNQPQHF.

V and J are TRBV14 and TRBJ2-2; no clear D. This CDR3 has 18 amino acids. Trimming left V 0 bases short and J 2 bases short, with 16 bases between. Germline V gene lookup returns CDR1 SGHDN and CDR2 FVKESK. In DNA, the CDR3 is TGTGCCAGCAGCCAAGAAGCCAGGCGATTCGATAACACCGGGGAGCTGTTTTTT. Its protein is CASSQEARRFDNTGELFF. Full variable domain (outside the CDR3, taken from reference TRBV14 and TRBJ2-2): EAGVTQFPSHSVIEKGQTVTLRCDPISGHDNLYWYRRVMGKEIKFLLHFVKESKQDESGMPNNRFLAERTGGTYSTLKVQPAELEDSGVYFCASSQEARRFDNTGELFFGEGSRLTVL.

The rearrangement links TRBV7-6 to TRBJ1-1, with D possibly matching TRBD1 (5 bases). V lost 5 bases to trimming and J lost 2 bases, with 18 bases between them. Germline V gene sequence: CDR1 SGHVS, CDR2 FNYEAQ. This CDR3 contains 16 residues. CDR3 coding DNA: TGTGCCAGCAGCGTAATCTCCATAGGACAAAACACTGAAGCTTTCTTT. It specifies CASSVISIGQNTEAFF.

CDR3: CASSAGPEAFF. CDR3 in DNA: TGTGCCAGCAGTGCTGGCCCTGAAGCTTTCTTT. The gene calls are TRBV25-1 and TRBJ1-1, with D unresolved. This CDR3 has 11 residues. From germline, CDR1 is MGHDK and CDR2 SYGVNS. The germline V and J ends were trimmed by 4 bases and 6 bases, with 6 bases remaining between them.

The chain uses TRBV15 and TRBJ2-2; 7 bases are shared with TRBD2. The CDR3 is 16 residues long. J was trimmed by 1 base and V by 1 base; bases with no gene match: 3. Looked up from germline, CDR1 is LNHNV and CDR2 is YYDKDF (reference sequence). The CDR3 reads CATSRAVAGNTGELFF. The DNA of the CDR3 is TGTGCCACCAGCAGAGCGGTAGCGGGGAACACCGGGGAGCTGTTTTTT.

The V gene is TRBV21-1, the J gene TRBJ2-1; TRBD2 is the table's D call and was not checked against the DNA. TRBV21-1 is a recognized pseudogene. This CDR3 has 14 amino acids. CDR3 DNA: TGTGCCCAAAGCGGGGGGGACTCCTACAATGAGCAGTTCTTC. Translated, it gives CAQSGGDSYNEQFF.

The V gene is TRBV30, the J gene TRBJ1-2, with TRBD1 matching over 7 bases. CDR3 length equals 13 residues. Germline V gene sequence: CDR1 GTSNPN, CDR2 SVGIG (reference sequence). The ends lost 0 bases at V and 4 bases at J; junction bases unmatched: 2. This CDR3 reads CAWSVGGIYGYTF. DNA of the CDR3: TGTGCCTGGAGTGTAGGGGGCATCTATGGCTACACCTTC.

The V and J genes are TRBV7-9 and TRBJ1-2; 10 bases are a match to TRBD1. With 5 bases clipped from V and 6 bases from J, the junction kept 6 bases outside the gene matches. The CDR3 has 14 residues. Germline values: CDR1 SEHNR, CDR2 FQNEAQ (reference sequence). CDR3 in DNA: TGTGCCAGCAGCAACCCCGGGACAGGGGATGGCTACACCTTC. Translated, it gives CASSNPGTGDGYTF.

J is TRBJ1-1 and V is TRBV10-3, with D possibly TRBD1 on 5 matching bases. V gave up 2 bases and J gave up 0 bases, with 10 bases separating them. Germline loops: CDR1 ENHRY, CDR2 SYGVKD. The CDR3 has 15 amino acids. The CDR3 here is CAISEQRGMNTEAFF. The CDR3 DNA is TGTGCCATCAGTGAGCAAAGGGGTATGAACACTGAAGCTTTCTTT.

The chain couples TRBV7-6 to TRBJ2-5, with 9 bases that match TRBD1. Germline assignment: CDR1 SGHVS and CDR2 FNYEAQ. This CDR3 spans 15 amino acids. With 1 base clipped from V and 5 bases from J, the junction kept 5 bases outside the gene matches. The CDR3 loop is CASSLGDRARETQYF. The CDR3 region has the DNA TGTGCCAGCAGCTTAGGGGACAGGGCACGGGAGACCCAGTACTTC.

The chain employs TRBV28 and TRBJ1-1; D gene uncertain. This CDR3 comprises 14 residues. The germline gives CDR1 MDHEN, CDR2 SYDVKM. The V gene lost 3 bases and the J gene lost 4 bases, with 12 bases spanning the gap. In DNA, the CDR3 is TGTGCCAGCAGTTTCATGGGCGGGAGCACTGAAGCTTTCTTT. It is translated as CASSFMGGSTEAFF.

The chain employs TRBV5-1 and TRBJ1-6, with TRBD1 identical over 10 bases. CDR3 size: 18 residues. CDR1 and CDR2 from the germline V gene are SGHRS and YFSETQ. After removal of 4 bases from V and 4 bases from J, the junction contained 11 bases not matched to a gene. The CDR3 sequence is CASSEQRLDRGYNSPLHF. The CDR3 bases are TGCGCCAGCAGCGAACAGAGACTGGACAGGGGGTATAATTCACCCCTCCACTTT.

The CDR3 DNA reads TGTGCTAGTGGTTCCCTGAGGGGAGGTGGCTACACCTTC. Amino acids: CASGSLRGGGYTF. The chain recombines TRBV12-5 with TRBJ1-2; D might be TRBD1 (5 bases). The V end lost 4 bases, the J end lost 7 bases, and 13 bases lay between the germline ends. Germline assignment: CDR1 LGHNT and CDR2 FRNRAP. The CDR3 length is 13 residues.

The chain uses TRBV29-1 and TRBJ2-5; 10 nucleotides agree with TRBD1. Per germline, CDR1 SQVTM and CDR2 ANQGSEA. This CDR3 spans 15 amino acids. V lost 4 bases and J lost 5; bases outside the gene matches: 10. CDR3 amino acids: CSVAPPDRGHETQYF. In nucleotides, the CDR3 is TGCAGCGTTGCCCCTCCTGACAGGGGGCATGAGACCCAGTACTTC.

The chain recombines TRBV16 with TRBJ2-7, with 7 bases matching TRBD2. The CDR3 loop spans 16 amino acids. Looked up from germline, CDR1 is KGHSY and CDR2 is FQNENV. V shed 3 bases, J shed 0 bases, and the junction held 8 bases outside the gene matches. For the CDR3, the DNA is TGTGCCAGCAGCCACCTTGGGGAGGGTAGCTCCTACGAGCAGTACTTC. Protein: CASSHLGEGSSYEQYF.

The V call is TRBV7-6, the J call TRBJ2-1, with a weak D call TRBD1 (5 bases). The CDR3 is 14 residues long. V was cut by 1 base and J by 7 bases, with 11 bases left in between. CDR1 and CDR2 (germline): SGHVS, FNYEAQ. The CDR3 DNA reads as TGTGCCAGCAGCTTAGATTTGTACAGGAATGAGCAGTTCTTC. Translated, it gives CASSLDLYRNEQFF. The complete variable domain, with remaining parts taken from reference TRBV7-6 and TRBJ2-1, reads GAGVSQSPRYKVTKRGQDVALRCDPISGHVSLYWYRQALGQGPEFLTYFNYEAQQDKSGLPNDRFSAERPEGSISTLTIQRTEQRDSAMYRCASSLDLYRNEQFFGPGTRLTVL.

Regarding this clone: Distinct nucleotide sequences in the sample also encode this CDR3. This chain links TRBV11-3 with TRBJ1-1; TRBD1 agrees at 7 bases. CDR1 and CDR2 (germline): SGHNT, YENEEA. The V segment lost 6 bases and the J segment 4 bases; nucleotides outside the gene matches: 8. This CDR3 has 14 residues. The CDR3 coding sequence is TGTGCCAGCAGTTCACAGGGGTCGGGCACTGAAGCTTTCTTT. Encoded protein: CASSSQGSGTEAFF. Supplemented by reference TRBV11-3 and TRBJ1-1, the full variable domain reads EAGVVQSPRYKIIEKKQPVAFWCNPISGHNTLYWYLQNLGQGPELLIRYENEEAVDDSQLPKDRFSAERLKGVDSTLKIQPAELGDSAVYLCASSSQGSGTEAFFGQGTRLTVV.

The V gene is TRBV28, the J gene TRBJ1-3; D is uncertain. The V end was cut by 7 bases, the J end by 0 bases, with 10 bases between. This CDR3 has 14 residues. Germline V gene data show CDR1 as MDHEN and CDR2 as SYDVKM. CDR3 amino acids: CASIDSSSGNTIYF. The CDR3 DNA reads TGTGCCAGCATTGATAGTAGCTCTGGAAACACCATATATTTT. The full variable domain, rest sourced from reference TRBV28 and TRBJ1-3, is DVKVTQSSRYLVKRTGEKVFLECVQDMDHENMFWYRQDPGLGLRLIYFSYDVKMKEKGDIPEGYSVSREKKERFSLILESASTNQTSMYLCASIDSSSGNTIYFGEGSWLTVV.

The chain employs TRBV28 and TRBJ1-5; D gene unclear. CDR3 length: 12 amino acids. CDR1 and CDR2 (germline): MDHEN, SYDVKM. The V end lost 6 bases, the J end lost 9 bases, and 12 bases lay between the germline ends. The CDR3 is CASRAEERPQHF. In DNA form, the CDR3 reads TGTGCCAGCAGAGCCGAGGAAAGGCCCCAGCATTTT.

The chain has TRBV18 and TRBJ2-7, with TRBD2 matching over 15 bases. The germline V gene encodes CDR1 KGHSH and CDR2 LQKENI. Trimming took 5 bases from V and 0 from J; bases not matched to a gene: 11. The CDR3 has 19 residues. CDR3 sequence (DNA): TGTGCCAGCTCATCAAGAGCCGGGACTAGCGGGGGGAGCTCCTACGAGCAGTACTTC. Protein sequence: CASSSRAGTSGGSSYEQYF.

The chain is built from TRBV2 and TRBJ2-7; D uncertain. Germline CDR1 SNHLY, CDR2 FYNNEI. With 6 bases removed from V and 6 bases from J, the gap between germline ends came to 9 bases. The CDR3 sequence is 11 residues long. The DNA for the CDR3 is TGTGCCAGCAGCTACGCCTCCGAGCAGTACTTC. It translates to CASSYASEQYF. The full variable domain, its missing parts supplied by reference TRBV2 and TRBJ2-7, is EPEVTQTPSHQVTQMGQEVILRCVPISNHLYFYWYRQILGQKVEFLVSFYNNEISEKSEIFDDQFSVERPDGSNFTLKIRSTKLEDSAMYFCASSYASEQYFGPGTRLTVT.